This T cell receptor (beta chain) was observed in a study of cytomegalovirus exposure and HLA in healthy donors. Notes on the study in general: A later analysis linked a missense DCLRE1C variant to TCR beta V- and J-gene trimming.

Points on this clone: As yet, its antigen is unknown.

Primers for the PCR totalled 60 Vbeta and 13 Jbeta. TCRdb's table, derived via immunoSEQ multiplex PCR, lists solely in-frame clones and lacks some. Of more than 100,000 clones in the sample, 75% to 80% are singletons; the top ten hold 0.8% to 0.95%. Germline lookup yields CDR1 MDHEN and CDR2 SYDVKM. The CDR3 has 12 amino acids. Trimming stripped 8 bases from V and 6 bases from J, with 12 bases between. The chain carries TRBV28 and TRBJ2-3; maybe TRBD1 (6 bases). The sequence derives from a woman aged 60 to 75 in good health and CMV-seronegative. The source material was PBMCs. CDR3 bases: TGTGCCAGCCCCCACAGGGTCGATACGCAGTATTTT. It is translated as CASPHRVDTQYF.